This entry lists 31 T cell receptor beta chains sequenced from one sample in a study of shared clonotypes between healthy human individuals. The assay was immunoSEQ multiplex PCR, and TCRdb's table has in-frame clones only and misses some. The table records about 480,000 clones, about 75% of them present only once. The sample taken for sequencing was PBMCs. All receptors come from a woman aged 40 to 49 in good health. Some clones in this sample may be carry-over from other donors' samples.

Details on this clone: Given a much more abundant clone one base away, this may be a read error. The V gene is TRBV5-6, the J gene TRBJ1-1, with a weak D call TRBD1 (6 bases). The V and J ends lost 6 bases and 4 bases respectively, with 19 bases between them. This CDR3 is built from 15 residues. Germline CDR1 SGHDT, CDR2 YYEEEE. The DNA of the CDR3 is TGTGCCAGCACCCAGGCTGGGGGCTTGCTCACTGAAGCTTTCTTT. Its translation is CASTQAGGLLTEAFF. The full variable domain, with the rest looked up from reference TRBV5-6 and TRBJ1-1, is DAGVTQSPTHLIKTRGQQVTLRCSPKSGHDTVSWYQQALGQGPQFIFQYYEEEERQRGNFPDRFSGHQFPNYSSELNVNALLLGDSALYLCASTQAGGLLTEAFFGQGTRLTVV.

The chain uses TRBV5-1 and TRBJ2-3; D is possibly TRBD2 (6 bases). The V gene's germline CDR1 is SGHRS and CDR2 YFSETQ. V was cut by 0 bases and J by 5 bases, with 10 bases left in between. The CDR3 length is 14 residues. CDR3: CASSLGLDVDTQYF. The CDR3 nucleotides are TGCGCCAGCAGCTTGGGACTAGATGTAGATACGCAGTATTTT. Together with reference TRBV5-1 and TRBJ2-3, the CDR3 gives the full variable domain: KAGVTQTPRYLIKTRGQQVTLSCSPISGHRSVSWYQQTPGQGLQFLFEYFSETQRNKGNFPGRFSGRQFSNSRSEMNVSTLELGDSALYLCASSLGLDVDTQYFGPGTRLTVL.

The rearrangement uses TRBV6-5 and TRBJ2-1, with 8 bases that match TRBD2. With 6 bases clipped from V and 15 bases from J, the junction kept 16 bases outside the gene matches. This CDR3 region has 14 residues. Germline CDR1 reads MNHEY; CDR2 reads SVGAGI. The CDR3 nucleotides are TGTGCCAGCAGGGACGGTGGGCGGGAGGAGAGTTGGTTCTTC. Residues: CASRDGGREESWFF.

This clone is a singleton in its sample. The chain links TRBV7-3 to TRBJ2-7, with D perhaps matching TRBD2 (6 bases). CDR1 is SGHTA and CDR2 is FQGTGA in the germline V gene. The CDR3 is 14 residues long. The V gene lost 5 bases and the J gene lost 2 bases, with 13 bases spanning the gap. The CDR3 sequence is CASSPPGVPYEQYF. The CDR3 DNA sequence: TGTGCCAGCAGCCCCCCGGGAGTACCCTACGAGCAGTACTTC.

On this clone: The same CDR3 also results from other DNA sequences found in this sample. The rearrangement joins TRBV6-1 to TRBJ2-5; D is possibly TRBD1 (6 bases). Per germline, CDR1 MNHNS and CDR2 SASEGT. The CDR3 loop spans 14 amino acids. V lost 4 bases and J 2 bases, leaving 11 bases between the germline ends. CDR3: CASSGSGTQETQYF. The CDR3 DNA sequence: TGTGCCAGCAGTGGATCCGGGACACAAGAGACCCAGTACTTC.

The J gene is TRBJ2-5, the V gene TRBV5-1, with a weak D call TRBD2 (6 bases). Trimming took off 4 bases at V and 4 bases at J, with 14 bases between the two ends. CDR3 length: 14 residues. CDR1 is SGHRS, CDR2 YFSETQ, per germline. Here the CDR3 reads CASSNPSAGETQYF. The CDR3 nucleotides read TGCGCCAGCAGCAACCCTAGCGCGGGAGAGACCCAGTACTTC.

The genes are TRBV7-9 and TRBJ2-2; 8 nucleotides agree with TRBD1. V shed 1 base and J 6 bases; nucleotides not matched to a gene: 4. Germline V lookup: CDR1 SEHNR, CDR2 FQNEAQ (reference sequence). The CDR3 runs 15 residues. This chain's CDR3 is CASSLGDRRAGELFF. CDR3 bases: TGTGCCAGCAGCTTAGGGGACAGGAGGGCCGGGGAGCTGTTTTTT.

This clone has more than one count but fewer than ten. The rearrangement uses TRBV27 and TRBJ1-2; D is perhaps TRBD1 (6 bases). Germline V CDR1 and CDR2: MNHEY, SMNVEV (reference sequence). V dropped 6 bases and J dropped 1 base, with 12 bases sitting between them. There are 14 residues in the CDR3. Here the CDR3 reads CASRDGGLNYGYTF. In DNA form, the CDR3 reads TGTGCCAGCAGAGACGGGGGCCTTAACTATGGCTACACCTTC.

The chain joins TRBV9 to TRBJ2-2, with D perhaps TRBD1 (5 bases). The CDR3 contains 15 residues. The germline CDR1 and CDR2 sequences are SGDLS and YYNGEE. Trimming removed 0 bases from V and 3 bases from J, with 9 bases in between. The CDR3 nucleotides are TGTGCCAGCAGCGTAGGCCTAGGGGACACCGGGGAGCTGTTTTTT. Protein product: CASSVGLGDTGELFF.

Of note for this clone: A read error is possible here, since a much larger clone lies one base away. V and J are TRBV7-2 and TRBJ1-1; D ambiguous. CDR1 SGHTA and CDR2 FQGNSA come from the germline V gene. CDR3 length: 13 amino acids. Written as DNA, the CDR3 is TGTGCCAGCGCGGGAACAGTGAACATTGAAGCTTTCTTT. It encodes CASAGTVNIEAFF.

This clone was found once. The genes are TRBV10-3 and TRBJ2-6, with 8 nucleotides matching TRBD2. CDR3 length: 18 amino acids. V shed 3 bases and J 4 bases; nucleotides not matched to a gene: 11. In germline, CDR1 is ENHRY, CDR2 SYGVKD. Written as DNA, the CDR3 is TGTGCCATCAGTGATAGTGCTAGCGGGTCCGAGGGGGCCAACGTCCTGACTTTC. Translating it yields CAISDSASGSEGANVLTF.

J is TRBJ2-3 and V is TRBV7-8; tentative D call: TRBD2 (5 bases). The CDR3 is 14 residues long. Germline V gene sequence: CDR1 SGHVS, CDR2 FQNEAQ. The V and J ends lost 3 bases and 3 bases respectively, with 10 bases between them. CDR3 loop: CASSLSRGTDTQYF. CDR3 DNA: TGTGCCAGCAGCTTGTCCCGGGGAACAGATACGCAGTATTTT.

This rearrangement joins TRBV5-5 to TRBJ1-2; 8 bases map to TRBD1. The V and J ends lost 1 base and 2 bases, in that order; junction bases with no gene match: 7. CDR1 and CDR2 (germline): SGHKS, YYEKEE (reference sequence). This CDR3 is built from 16 residues. The CDR3 region has the DNA TGTGCCAGCAGCTTGACGACAGGGGACTTAAACTATGGCTACACCTTC. Encoded protein: CASSLTTGDLNYGYTF.

This clone was found once. The same CDR3 also results from other DNA sequences found in this sample. The chain recombines TRBV5-1 with TRBJ2-1; D is unresolved. The CDR3 extends over 16 amino acids. Germline V CDR1 and CDR2: SGHRS, YFSETQ. V lost 2 bases and J lost 0, with 12 bases in between. CDR3 DNA: TGCGCCAGCAGCTTAGAAGGTCTCGGCTCCTACAATGAGCAGTTCTTC. Translation gives CASSLEGLGSYNEQFF.

This clone is a singleton in its sample. This sequence joins TRBV18 and TRBJ1-2, with 7 bases aligning to TRBD1. Losses at the gene ends were 0 bases for V and 8 bases for J; bases not matched to a gene: 6. Germline V gene data show CDR1 as KGHSH and CDR2 as LQKENI. The CDR3 totals 14 residues. The CDR3 reads CASSPPYRGGGYTF. The CDR3 region has the DNA TGTGCCAGCTCACCACCTTACAGGGGCGGCGGCTACACCTTC.

In this sample, this clone turned up many times. The chain employs TRBV2 and TRBJ1-2; D is unclear. Germline-derived CDR1 and CDR2 are SNHLY and FYNNEI. Trimming left V 7 bases short and J 8 bases short, with 14 bases between. The length of the CDR3 is 12 residues. The CDR3 nucleotides read TGTGCCAGCACCTCCGACTCCCGGGGCTACACCTTC. Its protein product is CASTSDSRGYTF.

As to this clone: Additional DNA sequences in this sample encode the identical CDR3. The CDR3 here is CASSPRTGQETQYF. CDR3 DNA: TGTGCCAGCTCACCTCGGACAGGTCAAGAGACCCAGTACTTC. The J gene is TRBJ2-5, the V gene TRBV18; 7 bases map to TRBD1. The CDR3 sequence is 14 residues long. V dropped 3 bases and J dropped 2; count of bases not matched to a gene: 3. Germline-derived CDR1 and CDR2 are KGHSH and LQKENI.

The chain carries TRBV28 and TRBJ2-1; 8 bases align to TRBD2. This CDR3 contains 16 residues. J was trimmed by 7 bases and V by 5 bases; bases with no gene match: 13. Germline values: CDR1 MDHEN, CDR2 SYDVKM. CDR3 amino acids: CASSPTGSGRVNEQFF. For the CDR3, the DNA is TGTGCCAGCAGTCCCACGGGGAGCGGGAGAGTGAATGAGCAGTTCTTC.

The J gene is TRBJ2-1, the V gene TRBV7-2; the D is unclear. The CDR3 runs to 12 residues. Between the trimmed V and J ends, which lost 3 bases and 10 bases, there was a span of 10 bases. Germline CDR1 is SGHTA and CDR2 is FQGNSA. CDR3 sequence reads: CASSFIGNEQFF. The CDR3 nucleotides are TGTGCCAGCAGCTTTATTGGGAACGAGCAGTTCTTC.

This clone was counted between two and nine times. The chain is built from TRBV30 and TRBJ1-6, with a tentative D call TRBD1 (6 bases). The CDR3 totals 14 residues. Trimming left V 3 bases short and J 5 bases short, with 11 bases between. Germline CDR1 reads GTSNPN; CDR2 reads SVGIG (reference sequence). CDR3 amino acids: CAWSAGGNNSPLHF. CDR3 in DNA: TGTGCCTGGAGCGCCGGGGGCAATAATTCACCCCTCCACTTT.

The chain combines TRBV11-2 with TRBJ1-1; 9 nucleotides align to TRBD1. Germline V gives CDR1 SGHAT, CDR2 FQNNGV. The trim removed 2 bases at V and 11 bases at J, leaving 12 bases unmatched. The CDR3 spans 15 residues. The DNA of the CDR3 is TGTGCCAGCAGCTTAAGTTCAACAGGGGGCCTTAGGGCTTTCTTT. It encodes CASSLSSTGGLRAFF.

This clone was observed once. The V and J genes are TRBV7-3 and TRBJ2-1, with 10 bases aligning to TRBD2. This CDR3 is built from 19 residues. Germline trimming cut 5 bases from V and 0 bases from J; bases unmatched to any gene: 13. From germline, CDR1 is SGHTA and CDR2 FQGTGA. The CDR3, as DNA: TGTGCCAGCAGCCCCGCGGGGCTAGCGGGAGTTTCCTCCTACAATGAGCAGTTCTTC. It is translated as CASSPAGLAGVSSYNEQFF.

The V call is TRBV30, the J call TRBJ2-3; possibly TRBD1 or TRBD2 for D (5 bases each). The CDR3 totals 15 residues. CDR1 and CDR2 from the germline V gene are GTSNPN and SVGIG (reference sequence). Trimming left V 0 bases short and J 4 bases short, with 14 bases between. In DNA, the CDR3 is TGTGCCTGGAGTGTACAAGCATTGGGGGCAGATACGCAGTATTTT. This sequence encodes CAWSVQALGADTQYF.

This rearrangement joins TRBV13 to TRBJ2-1; 9 nucleotides line up with TRBD2. Trimming removed 3 bases from V and 4 bases from J; junction bases left unmatched: 4. CDR1 and CDR2 (germline): PRHDT, FYEKMQ (reference sequence). The CDR3 covers 15 residues. The CDR3 loop reads CASSLEGLAYNEQFF. Here the CDR3 DNA reads TGTGCCAGCAGCTTGGAGGGACTAGCTTACAATGAGCAGTTCTTC.

The chain combines TRBV14 with TRBJ2-3; 11 bases are shared with TRBD2. Unmatched junction bases numbered 2, after V lost 1 base and J lost 5 bases. This CDR3 region has 15 residues. Germline values: CDR1 SGHDN, CDR2 FVKESK. CDR3 loop: CASSQVGTSGDTQYF. The CDR3, as DNA: TGTGCCAGCAGCCAAGTCGGGACTAGCGGAGATACGCAGTATTTT.

The chain carries TRBV27 and TRBJ1-1; 10 nucleotides align to TRBD1. The CDR3 sequence is 14 residues long. The germline V gene encodes CDR1 MNHEY and CDR2 SMNVEV (reference sequence). Trimming removed 1 base from V and 4 bases from J; junction bases left unmatched: 0. As DNA, the CDR3 is TGTGCCAGCAGTTTATGGACAGGGGGCACTGAAGCTTTCTTT. Its protein is CASSLWTGGTEAFF.

This chain connects TRBV27 to TRBJ2-3, with TRBD2 identical over 9 bases. Trimming cost V 6 bases and J 3 bases; bases outside gene matches: 4. Germline-derived CDR1 and CDR2 are MNHEY and SMNVEV (reference sequence). The CDR3 contains 14 residues. The CDR3 bases are TGTGCCAGCAGCTACGGACTAGCGACAGATACGCAGTATTTT. Translation gives CASSYGLATDTQYF.

The rearrangement links TRBV5-1 to TRBJ2-3; 8 positions agree with TRBD2. The ends lost 3 bases at V and 2 bases at J; junction bases unmatched: 8. Germline-derived CDR1 and CDR2 are SGHRS and YFSETQ. This CDR3 has 16 amino acids. The DNA of the CDR3 is TGCGCCAGCAGCTCTACTAGCGGTTCTACCACAGATACGCAGTATTTT. Amino acid sequence: CASSSTSGSTTDTQYF.

Of note for this clone: This may come from a read error, since a much larger clone is one base off. This rearrangement joins TRBV7-9 to TRBJ2-7; 8 bases agree with TRBD1. The CDR3 length is 15 residues. CDR1 and CDR2 (germline): SEHNR, FQNEAQ (reference sequence). V lost 1 base to trimming and J lost 0 bases; unmatched junction nucleotides: 2. CDR3 DNA sequence: TGTGCCAGCAGCTTAGTAACAGGGGGCTCCTACGAGCAGTACTTC. It specifies CASSLVTGGSYEQYF.

The gene calls are TRBV15 and TRBJ1-6, with D unresolved. The V end lost 0 bases, the J end lost 10 bases, and 13 bases lay between the germline ends. Germline V gene sequence: CDR1 LNHNV, CDR2 YYDKDF (reference sequence). The CDR3 covers 15 residues. The CDR3 bases are TGTGCCACCAGCAGAGAGGACCCTGCCAACTCACCCCTCCACTTT. Its translation: CATSREDPANSPLHF.

V and J are TRBV30 and TRBJ1-1, with D perhaps matching TRBD1 (6 bases). The V end lost 4 bases, the J end lost 4 bases, and 13 bases lay between the germline ends. The CDR3 runs 13 residues. Germline loops: CDR1 GTSNPN, CDR2 SVGIG (reference sequence). The CDR3: CAWNRESSTEAFF. CDR3 coding DNA: TGTGCCTGGAACAGGGAGTCGAGCACTGAAGCTTTCTTT.